These 13 T cell receptor beta chains originate from one sample sequenced in a study of T cell responses to AZD1222 COVID-19 vaccine. Produced via immunoSEQ multiplex PCR; TCRdb's table is partial and in-frame only. The sample contains over 150,000 clones, 80% to 90% of which appear only once. This sample comprised peripheral blood, obtained on day 0 of AZD1222 vaccination. These receptors were collected from an adult in good health.

This chain joins TRBV6-5 and TRBJ2-1; D possibly corresponds to TRBD1 (6 bases). The CDR3 totals 14 residues. The V end was cut by 6 bases, the J end by 3 bases, with 12 bases between. Germline CDR1 and CDR2: MNHEY and SVGAGI. The CDR3 DNA sequence: TGTGCCAGCAGCCTCAACAGGGACTACAATGAGCAGTTCTTC. Its translation: CASSLNRDYNEQFF.

This rearrangement joins TRBV7-9 to TRBJ2-5; the D gene is possibly TRBD2 (5 bases). Trimming cost V 3 bases and J 2 bases, with 16 bases left between them. The germline V gene encodes CDR1 SEHNR and CDR2 FQNEAQ (reference sequence). The CDR3 extends over 16 amino acids. CDR3 sequence (DNA): TGTGCCAGCAGCTTTTGGCCAGGACTTACTCAAGAGACCCAGTACTTC. As protein: CASSFWPGLTQETQYF.

The J gene is TRBJ2-7, the V gene TRBV28, with 8 bases aligning to TRBD1. CDR3 length equals 13 residues. Germline V gene sequence: CDR1 MDHEN, CDR2 SYDVKM. Losses at the gene ends were 4 bases for V and 5 bases for J; bases not matched to a gene: 4. This CDR3 is CASSWAGGDEQYF. As DNA, the CDR3 is TGTGCCAGCAGTTGGGCAGGGGGCGACGAGCAGTACTTC.

This chain connects TRBV7-2 to TRBJ2-5; TRBD1 might be the D (6 bases). Germline CDR1 SGHTA, CDR2 FQGNSA. V dropped 4 bases and J dropped 4 bases, with 10 bases sitting between them. This CDR3 contains 13 residues. The CDR3 is CASSSQGGETQYF. CDR3 DNA sequence: TGTGCCAGCAGCTCACAGGGTGGAGAGACCCAGTACTTC.

V usage is TRBV9 and J usage is TRBJ2-1; TRBD1 matches at 8 bases. Germline loops: CDR1 SGDLS, CDR2 YYNGEE. V lost 3 bases and J lost 8; bases outside the gene matches: 7. The CDR3 sequence is 14 residues long. Here the CDR3 DNA reads TGTGCCAGCAGCGCCGCCGGACAGGGCTATGAGCAGTTCTTC. Translating it yields CASSAAGQGYEQFF.

The chain recombines TRBV9 with TRBJ1-1, with 12 bases aligning to TRBD1. There are 16 residues in the CDR3. The germline CDR1 and CDR2 sequences are SGDLS and YYNGEE. V was pared by 4 bases and J by 7 bases, with 11 bases of the junction left unmatched. The CDR3 loop is CASSQHPGQGADEAFF. The CDR3 nucleotides read TGTGCCAGCAGCCAGCACCCGGGACAGGGGGCGGATGAAGCTTTCTTT.

The chain is built from TRBV2 and TRBJ2-7, with D unresolved. CDR1 and CDR2 (germline): SNHLY, FYNNEI. V was shortened by 5 bases and J by 1 base, with 9 bases between the two germline ends. CDR3 size: 13 residues. Here the CDR3 DNA reads TGTGCCAGCAGTCCGGACCCTTCCTACGAGCAGTACTTC. It yields the protein CASSPDPSYEQYF.

The chain has TRBV7-8 and TRBJ2-1, with 8 positions matching TRBD2. This CDR3 comprises 14 residues. The junction had 3 bases not matched to a gene; V was cut back by 3 bases and J by 5 bases. In germline, CDR1 is SGHVS, CDR2 FQNEAQ. The CDR3 spells CASSFRGGNNEQFF. CDR3 sequence (DNA): TGTGCCAGCAGCTTCCGGGGGGGAAACAATGAGCAGTTCTTC.

The chain's CDR3 is CASTQTGGETQYF. The CDR3 bases are TGTGCCAGCACCCAGACCGGGGGGGAGACCCAGTACTTC. The genes are TRBV12-3 or TRBV12-4 and TRBJ2-5, with 7 bases that match TRBD2. With 7 bases clipped from V and 5 bases from J, the junction kept 7 bases outside the gene matches. CDR3 length: 13 residues.

A few counts support this clone. The genes are TRBV3-1 (or the pseudogene TRBV3-2) and TRBJ1-2; D possibly corresponds to TRBD1 (5 bases). Trimming shortened V by 0 bases and J by 13 bases, and 9 bases separated the two germline ends. CDR1 LGHDT and CDR2 YNNKEL come from the germline V gene (reference sequence). The CDR3 has 11 amino acids. This CDR3 reads CASSQDRVSTF. The CDR3 nucleotides read TGTGCCAGCAGCCAAGACAGGGTGTCCACCTTC.

The rearrangement links TRBV6-5 to TRBJ2-7, with 9 bases that match TRBD1. J was trimmed by 13 bases and V by 2 bases; bases with no gene match: 12. The CDR3 runs to 14 residues. Germline V gene data show CDR1 as MNHEY and CDR2 as SVGAGI. In DNA, the CDR3 is TGTGCCAGCAGTTACCCCCGGGACAGGGATTTCAGCTACTTC. It yields the protein CASSYPRDRDFSYF.

The V call is TRBV12-5, the J call TRBJ2-5, with D maybe TRBD1 (5 bases). The CDR3 has 15 residues. The V end lost 0 bases, the J end lost 1 base, and 9 bases lay between the germline ends. CDR1 LGHNT and CDR2 FRNRAP come from the germline V gene. CDR3 nucleotide sequence: TGTGCTAGTGGTTTGGTACGACAGACCCAAGAGACCCAGTACTTC. It specifies CASGLVRQTQETQYF.

The chain couples TRBV18 to TRBJ1-5, with D uncertain. The CDR3 is 13 residues long. CDR1 and CDR2 (germline): KGHSH, LQKENI. Trimming left V 2 bases short and J 2 bases short, with 4 bases between. In DNA, the CDR3 is TGTGCCAGCTCACCAGGGGGCAATCAGCCCCAGCATTTT. Translating gives CASSPGGNQPQHF. Full variable domain (outside the CDR3, taken from reference TRBV18 and TRBJ1-5): NAGVMQNPRHLVRRRGQEARLRCSPMKGHSHVYWYRQLPEEGLKFMVYLQKENIIDESGMPKERFSAEFPKEGPSILRIQQVVRGDSAAYFCASSPGGNQPQHFGDGTRLSIL.